This TCR beta chain stems from a study of blood T cell repertoires in COVID-19. Study information: COVID-19 samples from acute and convalescent phases originated in the United States, Italy and Spain. PBMCs, B-cell-depleted T cells, or T cells were the source of the cDNA or gDNA that made up the material.

This CDR3 has 14 amino acids. In germline, CDR1 is GTSNPN, CDR2 SVGIG (reference sequence). V lost 1 base to trimming and J lost 3 bases; unmatched junction nucleotides: 3. Original data processing: By means of reference gene primer amplification, nucleated cell counts were estimated. Libraries were prepared by immunoSEQ multiplex PCR; TCRdb keeps only in-frame clonotypes and omits some of them. V, J and clone size are those of that table, while D and trimming were read from the DNA. Among about 150,000 clones listed, roughly 86% were seen once. The sequenced sample consisted of peripheral blood. The TCR was taken from a human donor with acute or convalescent COVID-19. The donor label of this sample is uncertain. The V gene is TRBV30, the J gene TRBJ1-5, with 7 positions matching TRBD1. The CDR3 coding sequence is TGTGCCTGGAGTGGACAGGGAAACAATCAGCCCCAGCATTTT. This codes for CAWSGQGNNQPQHF. The variable domain in full, with the rest retrieved from reference TRBV30 and TRBJ1-5, is SQTIHQWPATLVQPVGSPLSLECTVEGTSNPNLYWYRQAAGRGLQLLFYSVGIGQISSEVPQNLSASRPQDRQFILSSKKLLLSDSGFYLCAWSGQGNNQPQHFGDGTRLSIL.